Listed below are T cell receptor beta chains from one sample, sequenced in a study of blood T cell repertoires in COVID-19. The repertoire was sequenced with immunoSEQ multiplex PCR; TCRdb's copy has only in-frame clones and lacks some. The data contain around 320,000 clones, 90% of them seen just once; the ten biggest clones take up about 4.2%. Material: PBMCs or T cells enriched from blood (not recorded which). These receptors all come from a woman in her twenties or thirties who had been exposed to COVID-19. CDR3s include the opening cysteine and the closing phenylalanine or tryptophan. The D gene is left open where the match is weak. Clone size is shown for a subset of rows, as once, few, many or a class of expanded clone.

TRBJ2-2 TRBD2 TRBV9 20 . TGTGCCAGCAGCGTAGCTTCAAGCGGGGCCTTTCTGATGGCCACCGGGGAGCTGTTTTTT CASSVASSGAFLMATGELFF
TRBJ1-1 TRBD1 TRBV18 15 . TGTGCCAGCTCACGGGTCGGGACAGGGAACACTGAAGCTTTCTTT CASSRVGTGNTEAFF
TRBJ1-5 . TRBV6-6 14 . TGTGCCAGCAGTTACGATGGAGGGTATCAGCCCCAGCATTTT CASSYDGGYQPQHF
TRBJ2-2 . TRBV5-1 17 . TGCGCCAGCAACCAAGGCTTCAGACAGGCGAACACCGGGGAGCTGTTTTTT CASNQGFRQANTGELFF
TRBJ1-4 . TRBV5-5 15 few TGTGCCAGCAGCCCCGCCGGGGGAACTAATGAAAAACTGTTTTTT CASSPAGGTNEKLFF
TRBJ1-2 . TRBV11-2 14 few TGTGCCAGCAGCCAGGCGATCACTAACTATGGCTACACCTTC CASSQAITNYGYTF
TRBJ1-3 . TRBV10-3 16 . TGTGCCATCAGTGGCCCGGGGGTCTCGATCGGAAACACCATATATTTT CAISGPGVSIGNTIYF
TRBJ2-3 . TRBV18 16 . TGTGCCAGCTCACCGCTGGCGATAGCGAACACAGATACGCAGTATTTT CASSPLAIANTDTQYF
TRBJ1-2 . TRBV29-1 15 few TGCAGCGTTGAAGCACCGGGATCCCCTAACTATGGCTACACCTTC CSVEAPGSPNYGYTF
TRBJ2-3 . TRBV5-1 11 . TGCGCCAGTTATAGCACAGATACGCAGTATTTT CASYSTDTQYF
TRBJ1-4 . TRBV5-1 13 . TGCGCCAGCAGCTTGGGCCCGGGGGAAAAACTGTTTTTT CASSLGPGEKLFF
TRBJ2-1 . TRBV9 14 . TGTGCCAGCAGCGTAGGTGGTAGTCCAAATGAGCAGTTCTTC CASSVGGSPNEQFF
TRBJ1-4 TRBD1 TRBV18 15 . TGTGCCAGCTCACCTCGGACAGGGAGAAATGAAAAACTGTTTTTT CASSPRTGRNEKLFF
TRBJ2-3 TRBD1 TRBV5-1 15 . TGCGCCAGCAGCTTGCAGGGGGCAAGTACAGATACGCAGTATTTT CASSLQGASTDTQYF
TRBJ1-6 . TRBV15 14 . TGTGCCACCACTAAAACAGGGAATGGTTCACCCCTCCACTTT CATTKTGNGSPLHF
TRBJ2-7 TRBD1 TRBV13 16 . TGTGCCAGCAGCTTAAGCCCGGGACAGGGGAGCTACGAGCAGTACTTC CASSLSPGQGSYEQYF
TRBJ2-5 . TRBV19 15 . TGTGCCAGTAGTGCGCTACAGGGTGGCCAAGAGACCCAGTACTTC CASSALQGGQETQYF
TRBJ2-7 TRBD2 TRBV10-3 16 . TGTGCCATCAGTGAGTCGAGGCTAGCGGAGACGTCCGAGCAGTACTTC CAISESRLAETSEQYF
TRBJ2-3 TRBD1 TRBV7-6 17 . TGTGCCAGCAGCCTAAGGGGCGGGACAGGGGGCACAGATACGCAGTATTTT CASSLRGGTGGTDTQYF
TRBJ2-3 TRBD1 TRBV5-5 16 . TGTGCCAGCAGCCGAAGACCGGGACAGGGCACAGATACGCAGTATTTT CASSRRPGQGTDTQYF
TRBJ2-1 TRBD2 TRBV5-1 14 . TGCGCCAGCAGCTTGACAAGCGGGGGGAATGAGCAGTTCTTC CASSLTSGGNEQFF
TRBJ1-2 . TRBV12-3/TRBV12-4 13 . TGTGCCAGCAACCAGCTCGGAGTCTATGGCTACACCTTC CASNQLGVYGYTF
TRBJ2-2 . TRBV4-2 16 once TGTGCCAGCAGCCATGGAAGGGGGAACCTCACCGGGGAGCTGTTTTTT CASSHGRGNLTGELFF
TRBJ1-4 . TRBV14 16 once TGTGCCAGCAGCGAATTACAGGGTGAGGCTAATGAAAAACTGTTTTTT CASSELQGEANEKLFF
TRBJ2-1 . TRBV10-3 16 . TGTGCCATCAGCTTGGGGGGACCCAGCTCCTACAATGAGCAGTTCTTC CAISLGGPSSYNEQFF
TRBJ1-5 TRBD1 TRBV6-5 15 . TGTGCCAGCAGCCTTACAGGGGTGGGGAATCAGCCCCAGCATTTT CASSLTGVGNQPQHF
TRBJ1-2 TRBD1 TRBV4-1 15 . TGCGCCAGCAGCCAAGATCGGGCAGGGGGGTATGGCTACACCTTC CASSQDRAGGYGYTF
TRBJ2-5 TRBD1 TRBV5-1 15 once TGCGCCAGCAGCCTCTTAGGGACAGACCAAGAGACCCAGTACTTC CASSLLGTDQETQYF
TRBJ1-4 . TRBV5-1 16 . TGCGCCAGCAGCTTGAGTTTAGGAGGATTTAATGAAAAACTGTTTTTT CASSLSLGGFNEKLFF
TRBJ2-7 . TRBV6-7 13 . TGTGCCAGCAGTGGAGTCTACTTCAACGAGCAGTACTTC CASSGVYFNEQYF
TRBJ2-5 . TRBV24-1 15 . TGTGCCACCAGTGATCCTAGGACAGATCAAGAGACCCAGTACTTC CATSDPRTDQETQYF
TRBJ1-1 . TRBV5-1 15 . TGCGCCAGCAGCTTGAACCTAGTCGGAGACACTGAAGCTTTCTTT CASSLNLVGDTEAFF
TRBJ1-5 . TRBV23-1 12 . TGCGCCAGCAGTCAATGTGGGCCTCAGGGGCATTTT CASSQCGPQGHF
TRBJ1-2 TRBD1 TRBV25-1 15 . TGTGCCAGCAGTGCGACAGGGGGTTTGGGAGGTGGCTACACCTTC CASSATGGLGGGYTF
TRBJ2-1 TRBD2 TRBV2 13 . TGTGCCAGCCAGCGGGGGGATCACAATGAGCAGTTCTTC CASQRGDHNEQFF
TRBJ1-1 . TRBV4-1 14 . TGCGCCAGCAGCCAAGACAGGGGTGACACTGAAGCTTTCTTT CASSQDRGDTEAFF
TRBJ1-5 . TRBV7-2 15 . TGTGCCAGCAGCTTTACGGGTAATAGCAATCAGCCCCAGCATTTT CASSFTGNSNQPQHF
TRBJ2-1 TRBD2 TRBV5-1 18 . TGCGCCAGCAGCTTGATTCCGGGACTACCAGGATCGTACAATGAGCAGTTCTTC CASSLIPGLPGSYNEQFF
TRBJ2-3 TRBD2 TRBV10-3 16 . TGTGCCATCAGTGACGGTAGCGGGAGCTACCCAGATACGCAGTATTTT CAISDGSGSYPDTQYF
TRBJ1-5 . TRBV19 15 . TGTGCCACTACTCTAGAGGGGGGGATGAATCAGCCCCAGCATTTT CATTLEGGMNQPQHF